A single sample gave rise to the 19 T cell receptor beta chains below, sequenced in a study of vaccination and CD4 T cells after COVID-19. Sequencing of DNA taken from cultured CD4+ T cells relied on the Oncomine TCR Beta short-read assay. TCRdb re-derived calls from the PCR reads in MiXCR, one entry per CDR3 protein. The repertoire holds just over 20,000 distinct CDR3 sequences, with about three quarters as singletons. The treatment here: roughly 10-day PBMC culture with coronavirus spike peptide pools or control peptides (ViraFEST assay). Their specific antigens are unknown. Specimen: CD4+ T cells from blood, cultured in vitro. The receptor set was obtained from a human donor who had recovered from COVID-19.

This sequence joins TRBV7-7 and TRBJ1-4; D gene uncertain. This CDR3 comprises 14 residues. The V end was cut by 3 bases, the J end by 10 bases, with 15 bases between. The germline V gene has CDR1 SSHAT and CDR2 FNYEAQ (reference sequence). The chain's CDR3 is CASSLRREGGKLFF. CDR3 DNA: TGTGCCAGCAGCTTGAGACGGGAGGGCGGAAAACTGTTTTTT.

This clonotype was recorded a few times. The rearrangement joins TRBV27 to TRBJ2-5, with 7 bases fitting TRBD2. Germline-derived CDR1 and CDR2 are MNHEY and SMNVEV (reference sequence). This CDR3 is 15 amino acids long. V gave up 2 bases and J gave up 4 bases; unmatched junction bases: 7. CDR3 sequence: CASSLAGASRETQYF. As DNA, the CDR3 is TGTGCCAGCAGTTTAGCGGGAGCTAGTCGAGAGACCCAGTACTTC.

This rearrangement joins TRBV20-1 to TRBJ1-2, with TRBD1 identical over 9 bases. The CDR3 contains 13 residues. Germline V CDR1 and CDR2: DFQATT, SNEGSKA (reference sequence). V dropped 6 bases and J dropped 7; count of bases not matched to a gene: 9. CDR3 sequence (DNA): TGCAGTGCCCTAGCACAGGGGGCGGTTGGCTACACCTTC. Translated, it gives CSALAQGAVGYTF.

The rearrangement joins TRBV12-3 or TRBV12-4 to TRBJ1-2; 7 nucleotides line up with TRBD1. Trimming cost V 1 base and J 6 bases; bases outside gene matches: 5. The CDR3 has 14 amino acids. CDR3 DNA sequence: TGTGCCAGCAGTTTAGTCGGGACAGTTCATGGCTACACCTTC. Protein: CASSLVGTVHGYTF.

The chain is built from TRBV18 and TRBJ1-5, with 8 bases fitting TRBD1. Germline V gives CDR1 KGHSH, CDR2 LQKENI. Losses at the gene ends were 0 bases for V and 6 bases for J; bases not matched to a gene: 4. CDR3 length equals 15 residues. This CDR3 reads CASSPPGTGGQPQHF. The CDR3 DNA reads as TGTGCCAGCTCACCACCGGGGACAGGAGGTCAGCCCCAGCATTTT.

The CDR3 nucleotides are TGTGCCAGCAGCTTAGCGTATACCTTCCAAGAGACCCAGTACTTC. Translating gives CASSLAYTFQETQYF. The V and J genes are TRBV7-8 and TRBJ2-5; D not certain. V dropped 0 bases and J dropped 1 base, with 9 bases sitting between them. Germline lookup yields CDR1 SGHVS and CDR2 FQNEAQ. The CDR3 sequence is 15 residues long.

The chain joins TRBV20-1 to TRBJ1-1, with a weak D call TRBD1 (5 bases). In germline, CDR1 is DFQATT, CDR2 SNEGSKA (reference sequence). Between the trimmed V and J ends, which lost 5 bases and 3 bases, there was a span of 16 bases. CDR3 length equals 14 residues. The CDR3 spells CSAWGGGGDTEAFF. For the CDR3, the DNA is TGCAGTGCTTGGGGAGGCGGGGGGGACACTGAAGCTTTCTTT.

This clonotype occurred a few times. The chain uses TRBV19 and TRBJ1-3; D ambiguous. The CDR3 runs 16 residues. Trimming shortened V by 6 bases and J by 0 bases, and 15 bases separated the two germline ends. Germline V CDR1 and CDR2: LNHDA, SQIVND (reference sequence). CDR3 residues: CASSTPRPFSGNTIYF. As DNA, the CDR3 is TGTGCCAGTAGCACTCCCCGACCCTTCTCTGGAAACACCATATATTTT.

This chain links TRBV7-9 with TRBJ1-1; no reliable D call. Germline-derived CDR1 and CDR2 are SEHNR and FQNEAQ (reference sequence). There are 14 residues in the CDR3. V was pared by 0 bases and J by 4 bases, with 9 bases between. CDR3 DNA sequence: TGTGCCAGCAGCTTAGCGACCGGGGTCACTGAAGCTTTCTTT. This sequence encodes CASSLATGVTEAFF.

This clonotype has more than one count but fewer than ten. The rearrangement links TRBV15 to TRBJ2-3; 8 bases map to TRBD2. The CDR3 is made up of 14 amino acids. The V gene's germline CDR1 is LNHNV and CDR2 YYDKDF (reference sequence). After removal of 8 bases from V and 6 bases from J, the junction contained 10 bases not matched to a gene. The CDR3 loop is CATGRGGWVDTQYF. As DNA, the CDR3 is TGTGCCACCGGACGCGGGGGGTGGGTTGATACGCAGTATTTT.

The V gene is TRBV12-3 or TRBV12-4, the J gene TRBJ2-2; 8 positions match TRBD1. The CDR3 covers 16 residues. Trimming cost V 3 bases and J 4 bases; bases outside gene matches: 7. CDR3 region: CASSFGGTGPTGELFF. In DNA form, the CDR3 reads TGTGCCAGCAGTTTTGGGGGGACAGGCCCCACCGGGGAGCTGTTTTTT.

The chain has TRBV30 and TRBJ1-2; perhaps TRBD1 as D (6 bases). V was trimmed by 0 bases and J by 3 bases, leaving 11 bases between them. The V gene's germline CDR1 is GTSNPN and CDR2 SVGIG (reference sequence). The length of the CDR3 is 14 residues. CDR3 region: CAWSVGGADYGYTF. The CDR3 DNA follows: TGTGCCTGGAGTGTTGGGGGCGCGGACTATGGCTACACCTTC.

V and J are TRBV10-2 and TRBJ2-3; TRBD1 matches 7 bases. CDR1 and CDR2 (germline): WSHSY, SAAADI. The CDR3 sequence is 17 residues long. V dropped 5 bases and J dropped 3; count of bases not matched to a gene: 14. The CDR3 sequence is CASSFSGLTGKTDTQYF. CDR3 sequence (DNA): TGCGCCAGCAGTTTTAGTGGTCTGACAGGGAAGACAGATACGCAGTATTTT.

The J gene is TRBJ2-1, the V gene TRBV24-1; weak D call: TRBD2 (5 bases). V was clipped by 8 bases and J by 0 bases, with 7 bases between them. Germline V gene data show CDR1 as KGHDR and CDR2 as SFDVKD. CDR3 length equals 13 residues. The CDR3 sequence is CATKGGSYNEQFF. The CDR3 coding sequence is TGTGCCACCAAAGGAGGCTCCTACAATGAGCAGTTCTTC.

The genes are TRBV29-1 and TRBJ2-7, with D possibly TRBD1 on 5 matching bases. V gave up 6 bases and J gave up 0 bases, with 9 bases separating them. The CDR3 runs to 12 residues. Germline lookup yields CDR1 SQVTM and CDR2 ANQGSEA. CDR3 amino acids: CSVTVSSYEQYF. In DNA, the CDR3 is TGCAGCGTGACAGTTAGCTCCTACGAGCAGTACTTC.

There are a few counts of this clonotype. V and J are TRBV6-1 and TRBJ1-5; D is perhaps TRBD1 (6 bases). The V gene's germline CDR1 is MNHNS and CDR2 SASEGT. This CDR3 is built from 15 residues. Trimming left V 6 bases short and J 4 bases short, with 16 bases between. The CDR3 coding sequence is TGTGCCAGCAGCGGAGGGGGGGCTGGGAATCAGCCCCAGCATTTT. The encoded protein is CASSGGGAGNQPQHF.

The chain has TRBV2 and TRBJ2-1; D uncertain. Germline lookup yields CDR1 SNHLY and CDR2 FYNNEI. CDR3 length: 13 residues. Trimming removed 4 bases from V and 8 bases from J, with 12 bases in between. CDR3 nucleotide sequence: TGTGCCAGCAGTGGACGGGTACGGGATGAGCAGTTCTTC. Its protein product is CASSGRVRDEQFF. Full variable domain (outside the CDR3, taken from reference TRBV2 and TRBJ2-1): EPEVTQTPSHQVTQMGQEVILRCVPISNHLYFYWYRQILGQKVEFLVSFYNNEISEKSEIFDDQFSVERPDGSNFTLKIRSTKLEDSAMYFCASSGRVRDEQFFGPGTRLTVL.

The rearrangement links TRBV6-2 or TRBV6-3 to TRBJ2-5; 9 bases map to TRBD1. Germline assignment: CDR1 MNHEY and CDR2 SVGEGT. The J segment lost 4 bases and the V segment lost 6 bases, leaving 3 bases of the junction unmatched. The CDR3 runs 13 residues. The chain's CDR3 is CASSRQGGETQYF. As DNA, the CDR3 is TGTGCCAGCAGCAGACAGGGGGGAGAGACCCAGTACTTC.

The chain combines TRBV7-2 with TRBJ2-3; TRBD1 or TRBD2 may be the D gene (6 bases each). The CDR3 consists of 16 residues. V was cut by 2 bases and J by 2 bases, with 14 bases left in between. CDR1 and CDR2 (germline): SGHTA, FQGNSA. This chain's CDR3 is CASSLIRAGHTDTQYF. Here the CDR3 DNA reads TGTGCCAGCAGCTTAATACGTGCGGGACACACAGATACGCAGTATTTT. Variable domain in full (rest from reference TRBV7-2 and TRBJ2-3): GAGVSQSPSNKVTEKGKDVELRCDPISGHTALYWYRQSLGQGLEFLIYFQGNSAPDKSGLPSDRFSAERTGGSVSTLTIQRTQQEDSAVYLCASSLIRAGHTDTQYFGPGTRLTVL.